This T cell receptor beta chain was recorded in a study of T cell repertoires in cytomegalovirus infection. Looking at the study overall: In the study, CMV epitopes included recently identified HLA-C-restricted and well-studied HLA-B-restricted ones. Indicated by public TCR beta signatures were CMV infection and matching HLA type. General study results and limits: Dominating the ex vivo response were HLA-C-restricted CMV-specific TCR beta clonotypes.

This clonotype came up many times. Its antigen is unknown. The CDR3 sequence is 14 residues long. V lost 0 bases to trimming and J lost 3 bases, with 8 bases between them. CDR1 is SGHTA and CDR2 is FQGNSA in the germline V gene. One entry per CDR3 protein results from TCRdb running MiXCR on the reads. The sample has about 570,000 distinct CDR3 sequences, almost 40% seen once. The material sequenced was cultured PBMCs, taken from culture after CMV antigen stimulation. The chain links TRBV7-2 to TRBJ1-1; no reliable D call. The clonotype comes from a human donor in good health (CMV status not recorded). Some clones in this sample may be carry-over from other donors' samples. This chain's CDR3 is CASSLARLDTEAFF. In DNA, the CDR3 is TGTGCCAGCAGCTTAGCGCGGTTGGACACTGAAGCTTTCTTT.